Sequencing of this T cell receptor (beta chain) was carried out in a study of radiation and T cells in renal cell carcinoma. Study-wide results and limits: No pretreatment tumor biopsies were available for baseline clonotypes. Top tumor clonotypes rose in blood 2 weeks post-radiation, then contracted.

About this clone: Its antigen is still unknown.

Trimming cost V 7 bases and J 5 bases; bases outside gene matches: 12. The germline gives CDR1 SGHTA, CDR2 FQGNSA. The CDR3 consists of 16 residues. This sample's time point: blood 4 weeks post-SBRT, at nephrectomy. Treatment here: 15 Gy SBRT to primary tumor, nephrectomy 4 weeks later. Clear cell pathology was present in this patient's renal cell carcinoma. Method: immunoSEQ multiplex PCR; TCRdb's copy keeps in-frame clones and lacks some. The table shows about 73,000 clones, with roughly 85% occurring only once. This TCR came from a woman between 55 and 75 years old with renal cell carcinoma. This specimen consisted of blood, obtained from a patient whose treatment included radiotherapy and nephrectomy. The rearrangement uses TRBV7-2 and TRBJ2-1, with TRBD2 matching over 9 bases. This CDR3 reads CASTRAGTSPNNEQFF. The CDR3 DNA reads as TGTGCCAGCACCCGAGCCGGGACTAGCCCCAACAATGAGCAGTTCTTC.